This paragraph covers one T cell receptor (beta chain) sequence. Its target is not known. The germline V and J ends were trimmed by 3 bases and 1 base, with 13 bases remaining between them. Germline loops: CDR1 SGDLS, CDR2 YYNGEE. CDR3 size: 16 residues. The entry originates in a study of radiation and T cells in renal cell carcinoma. Study conclusions and caveats: In blood, top tumor clones expanded by 2 weeks, shrinking by 4.

TCRdb's table, derived via immunoSEQ multiplex PCR, lists solely in-frame clones and lacks some. This table has 65,000 to 80,000 clones, 80% to 90% appearing once. Documented time point: blood 2 weeks post-SBRT. Treatment defined: 15 Gy SBRT to primary tumor, nephrectomy 4 weeks later. Radiation-treated patients gave blood at baseline, week 2 and week 4. The receptor comes from a woman in her forties or fifties with renal cell carcinoma. The rearrangement joins TRBV9 to TRBJ2-2; D may be TRBD1 or TRBD2 (5 bases each). Sequencing was performed on blood, taken from a patient whose treatment included radiotherapy and nephrectomy. The CDR3 sequence is CASSASGSWNTGELFF. The CDR3 coding sequence is TGTGCCAGCAGCGCGTCAGGGAGTTGGAACACCGGGGAGCTGTTTTTT.